The 2 T cell receptor beta chains given below trace back to one sample, sequenced in a study of cytomegalovirus exposure and HLA in healthy donors. Vbeta (60) and Jbeta (13) primers were used in the PCR. TCRdb keeps only in-frame clones here, not all; method: immunoSEQ multiplex PCR. The sample holds around 200,000 clones, around four fifths seen once. The sample was PBMCs. The source is a woman between 45 and 60 years old in good health and CMV-seropositive.

The V call is TRBV6-5, the J call TRBJ2-7; D not resolved. Trimming took off 5 bases at V and 0 bases at J, with 11 bases between the two ends. This CDR3 has 14 residues. Germline CDR1 is MNHEY and CDR2 is SVGAGI. This chain's CDR3 is CASSREKSSYEQYF. The CDR3 DNA follows: TGTGCCAGCAGTAGAGAGAAAAGCTCCTACGAGCAGTACTTC.

The J gene is TRBJ1-3, the V gene TRBV18; D unclear. The germline CDR1 and CDR2 sequences are KGHSH and LQKENI. The CDR3 consists of 17 residues. The germline V and J ends were trimmed by 6 bases and 4 bases, with 22 bases remaining between them. The CDR3 protein is CASSPLATLNLGNTIYF. The CDR3 coding sequence is TGTGCCAGCTCTCCGCTCGCTACGCTCAATTTAGGAAACACCATATATTTT.